One and the same sample provided the 11 T cell receptor beta chains below, sequenced in a study of T cells in Graves' hyperthyroidism and ophthalmopathy. Amplification yielded TCR beta CDR3 regions, with RNA transcripts as the source. In the first-round RT-PCR of the TCR CDR3, the HTBI primer set was used. TCRdb recomputed calls from the multiplex PCR reads with MiXCR, one row per CDR3 protein. The data show hundreds of thousands of distinct CDR3 sequences, with approximately 19% seen just once and over 15% held by the top ten. Sequencing was done on a sample of blood. The receptors were sampled from a woman between 50 and 59 years old with Graves' hyperthyroidism that later progressed to Graves' ophthalmopathy.

This clonotype has only a few counts. The rearrangement uses TRBV6-2 or TRBV6-3 and TRBJ1-2, with 10 bases identical to TRBD1. Unmatched junction bases numbered 6, after V lost 10 bases and J lost 4 bases. Germline V gives CDR1 MNHEY, CDR2 SVGEGT. The CDR3 has 13 residues. As DNA, the CDR3 is TGTGCCATACGGACAGGGGGGACCTATGGCTACACCTTC. Amino acids: CAIRTGGTYGYTF.

The CDR3 loop is CASSWGNLVTEAFF. The DNA for the CDR3 is TGTGCCAGCAGTTGGGGGAATTTGGTCACTGAAGCTTTCTTT. This chain joins TRBV6-2 or TRBV6-3 and TRBJ1-1; a possible D gene is TRBD1 (5 bases). Germline V gene data show CDR1 as MNHEY and CDR2 as SVGEGT. Trimming stripped 4 bases from V and 4 bases from J, with 13 bases between. The CDR3 spans 14 residues.

This clonotype was seen ten or more times. V gene TRBV3-1 combines with J gene TRBJ2-5; possibly TRBD1 for D (7 bases). The CDR3 extends over 13 amino acids. Trimming removed 8 bases from V and 10 bases from J, with 20 bases in between. Germline loops: CDR1 LGHDT, CDR2 YNNKEL (reference sequence). The CDR3 region is CASAQQGWGGQYF. CDR3 DNA: TGTGCCAGCGCCCAACAGGGGTGGGGAGGCCAGTACTTC.

This clonotype was observed many times. The genes are TRBV2 and TRBJ1-2; TRBD1 matches at 10 bases. This CDR3 is built from 14 residues. Trimming took 1 base from V and 7 from J; bases not matched to a gene: 3. Per germline, CDR1 SNHLY and CDR2 FYNNEI. In DNA form, the CDR3 reads TGTGCCAGCAGTGAAGGACAGGGGGCGCTTGGCTACACCTTC. It encodes CASSEGQGALGYTF.

The sample holds many counts of this clonotype. The chain uses TRBV11-3 and TRBJ1-1, with D possibly matching TRBD1 (5 bases). Germline values: CDR1 SGHNT, CDR2 YENEEA. V was shortened by 5 bases and J by 11 bases, with 18 bases between the two germline ends. The CDR3 contains 13 residues. The chain's CDR3 is CASSPGAGVLAFF. The CDR3 nucleotides are TGTGCCAGCAGCCCCGGGGCGGGAGTGTTGGCTTTCTTT.

This clonotype was detected ten times or more. The gene calls are TRBV5-1 and TRBJ2-1; TRBD1 agrees at 8 bases. Unmatched junction bases numbered 12, after V lost 4 bases and J lost 9 bases. The V gene's germline CDR1 is SGHRS and CDR2 YFSETQ. CDR3 length: 15 amino acids. In nucleotides, the CDR3 is TGCGCCAGCAGCGCAAAGGGGCAGGGGGCGGGTGAGCAGTTCTTC. It codes for CASSAKGQGAGEQFF.

J is TRBJ1-3 and V is TRBV9; the D is unclear. Germline V CDR1 and CDR2: SGDLS, YYNGEE. Trimming left V 0 bases short and J 0 bases short, with 4 bases between. This CDR3 region has 14 residues. CDR3 nucleotide sequence: TGTGCCAGCAGCGTAGGGACCTCTGGAAACACCATATATTTT. Its protein is CASSVGTSGNTIYF.

In its sample, this clonotype was seen many times. This sequence joins TRBV11-2 and TRBJ2-6; D may correspond to TRBD1 or TRBD2 (5 bases each). From germline, CDR1 is SGHAT and CDR2 FQNNGV. V lost 3 bases to trimming and J lost 0 bases, with 6 bases between them. The CDR3 loop spans 15 amino acids. CDR3 region: CASSFGGSGANVLTF. The CDR3 region has the DNA TGTGCCAGCAGCTTTGGGGGCTCTGGGGCCAACGTCCTGACTTTC.

This clonotype was detected a few times. The CDR3 nucleotides are TGTGCCAGCAGCTTAGAATCGGGTGGAGGGAACTCTGGAAACACCATATATTTT. Translating it yields CASSLESGGGNSGNTIYF. This chain connects TRBV7-2 to TRBJ1-3; D remains unclear. Between the trimmed V and J ends, which lost 1 base and 0 bases, there was a span of 16 bases. Per the germline V gene, CDR1 is SGHTA and CDR2 is FQGNSA. The CDR3 has 18 residues. Drawing the rest from reference TRBV7-2 and TRBJ1-3, the complete variable domain is GAGVSQSPSNKVTEKGKDVELRCDPISGHTALYWYRQSLGQGLEFLIYFQGNSAPDKSGLPSDRFSAERTGGSVSTLTIQRTQQEDSAVYLCASSLESGGGNSGNTIYFGEGSWLTVV.

V is TRBV19 and J is TRBJ2-2; 8 bases line up with TRBD1. V dropped 2 bases and J dropped 5; count of bases not matched to a gene: 1. This CDR3 is 14 amino acids long. Per germline, CDR1 LNHDA and CDR2 SQIVND (reference sequence). CDR3 bases: TGTGCCAGTAGTATATGGACAGGGACCGGGGAGCTGTTTTTT. It specifies CASSIWTGTGELFF.

The chain is built from TRBV6-1 and TRBJ2-7; 14 bases are a match to TRBD2. Per germline, CDR1 MNHNS and CDR2 SASEGT. This CDR3 contains 17 residues. The junction had 7 bases not matched to a gene; V was cut back by 6 bases and J by 0 bases. CDR3 amino acids: CASSSGLAGDYSYEQYF. For the CDR3, the DNA is TGTGCCAGCAGCTCGGGACTAGCGGGGGACTACTCCTACGAGCAGTACTTC.